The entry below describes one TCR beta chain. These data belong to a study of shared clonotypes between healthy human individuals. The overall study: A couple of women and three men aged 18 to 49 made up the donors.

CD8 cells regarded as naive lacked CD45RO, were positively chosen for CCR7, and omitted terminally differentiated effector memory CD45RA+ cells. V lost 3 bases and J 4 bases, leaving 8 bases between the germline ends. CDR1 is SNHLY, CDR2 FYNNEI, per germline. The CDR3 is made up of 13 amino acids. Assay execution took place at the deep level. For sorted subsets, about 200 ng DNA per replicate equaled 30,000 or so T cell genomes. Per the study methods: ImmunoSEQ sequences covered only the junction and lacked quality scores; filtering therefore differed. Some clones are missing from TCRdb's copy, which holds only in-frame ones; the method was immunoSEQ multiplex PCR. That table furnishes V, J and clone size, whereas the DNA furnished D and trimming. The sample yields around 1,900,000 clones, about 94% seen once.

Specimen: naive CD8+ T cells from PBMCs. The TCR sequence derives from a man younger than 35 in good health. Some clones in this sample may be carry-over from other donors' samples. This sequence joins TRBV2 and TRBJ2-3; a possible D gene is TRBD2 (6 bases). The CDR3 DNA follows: TGTGCCAGCAGTGAGGGGACTCCAGATACGCAGTATTTT. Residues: CASSEGTPDTQYF. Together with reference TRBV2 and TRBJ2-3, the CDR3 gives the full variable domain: EPEVTQTPSHQVTQMGQEVILRCVPISNHLYFYWYRQILGQKVEFLVSFYNNEISEKSEIFDDQFSVERPDGSNFTLKIRSTKLEDSAMYFCASSEGTPDTQYFGPGTRLTVL.